Shown below are 7 T cell receptor beta chains from a single sample sequenced in a study of blood T cells in healthy people across ages. PCR was performed a second time for about 7 to 11 cycles using a sample-barcoded 5' primer and a J-beta primer mix. MiXCR, run by TCRdb on the 5' RACE reads, gives a single entry per CDR3 protein. Of around 1.7 million distinct CDR3 sequences in the sample, approximately 30% were seen once. Material for sequencing was blood. These receptors all stem from a woman aged 30 to 39 in good health.

The V gene is TRBV20-1, the J gene TRBJ1-1, with no clear D. Per the germline V gene, CDR1 is DFQATT and CDR2 is SNEGSKA (reference sequence). The CDR3 runs to 13 residues. V was pared by 6 bases and J by 1 base, with 12 bases between. The CDR3 DNA reads TGCAGTGCCGTTCCCCCAGGGAACACTGAAGCTTTCTTT. As protein: CSAVPPGNTEAFF.

V is TRBV30 and J is TRBJ2-4; D is ambiguous. The V end was cut by 1 base, the J end by 0 bases, with 7 bases between. The CDR3 is 14 residues long. The germline V gene has CDR1 GTSNPN and CDR2 SVGIG (reference sequence). CDR3 DNA sequence: TGTGCCTGGAGTGGAGAGATAGCCAAAAACATTCAGTACTTC. It is translated as CAWSGEIAKNIQYF.

The J gene is TRBJ2-7, the V gene TRBV7-9, with TRBD1 matching 9 bases. This CDR3 has 13 amino acids. The trim removed 10 bases at V and 2 bases at J, leaving 6 bases unmatched. Germline assignment: CDR1 SEHNR and CDR2 FQNEAQ (reference sequence). CDR3 sequence reads: CAITGTGPYEQYF. For the CDR3, the DNA is TGTGCCATAACCGGGACAGGGCCCTACGAGCAGTACTTC. Combining the CDR3 with reference TRBV7-9 and TRBJ2-7 gives the whole variable domain DTGVSQNPRHKITKRGQNVTFRCDPISEHNRLYWYRQTLGQGPEFLTYFQNEAQLEKSRLLSDRFSAERPKGSFSTLEIQRTEQGDSAMYLCAITGTGPYEQYFGPGTRLTVT.

This clonotype has a count of ten or more. This chain uses TRBV5-1 with TRBJ2-1; 13 bases are shared with TRBD2. Germline lookup yields CDR1 SGHRS and CDR2 YFSETQ. This CDR3 is 14 amino acids long. Trimming at V came to 5 bases and at J to 7 bases, leaving 3 bases not matched to a gene. The CDR3 loop is CASRGLAGDNEQFF. In DNA form, the CDR3 reads TGCGCCAGCAGAGGACTAGCGGGGGATAATGAGCAGTTCTTC.

V and J are TRBV5-4 and TRBJ2-2; 10 bases fit TRBD2. CDR1 SGHNT and CDR2 YYREEE come from the germline V gene (reference sequence). Trimming took 3 bases from V and 2 from J; bases not matched to a gene: 4. There are 16 residues in the CDR3. DNA for the CDR3: TGTGCCAGCAGCTCTAGCGGGGGTCAAAACACCGGGGAGCTGTTTTTT. Protein product: CASSSSGGQNTGELFF.

V usage is TRBV21-1 and J usage is TRBJ2-7; TRBD2 is the table's D call and was not checked against the DNA. TRBV21-1 is flagged as a pseudogene. The CDR3 totals 18 residues. CDR3 sequence reads: CASSKEGFREGVCYEQYF. In DNA form, the CDR3 reads TGTGCCAGCAGCAAAGAAGGTTTTCGGGAAGGCGTATGCTACGAGCAGTACTTC.

This clonotype was detected only a few times. The V call is TRBV2, the J call TRBJ1-2; no firm D call. Trimming left V 9 bases short and J 6 bases short, with 17 bases between. Germline CDR1 is SNHLY and CDR2 is FYNNEI. The CDR3 covers 13 residues. The CDR3 region is CASLTELGDGYTF. Here the CDR3 DNA reads TGTGCCAGTCTGACGGAACTCGGGGATGGCTACACCTTC.